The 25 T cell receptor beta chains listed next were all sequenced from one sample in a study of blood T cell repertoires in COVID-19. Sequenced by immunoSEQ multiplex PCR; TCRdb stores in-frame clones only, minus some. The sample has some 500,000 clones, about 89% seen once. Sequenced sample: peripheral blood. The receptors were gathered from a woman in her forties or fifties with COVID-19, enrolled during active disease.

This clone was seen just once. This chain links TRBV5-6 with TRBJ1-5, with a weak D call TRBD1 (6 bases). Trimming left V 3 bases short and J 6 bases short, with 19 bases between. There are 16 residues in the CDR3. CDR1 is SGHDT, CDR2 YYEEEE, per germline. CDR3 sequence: CASSSIGQSSGQPQHF. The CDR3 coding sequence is TGTGCCAGCAGCTCTATCGGACAGTCCTCCGGTCAGCCCCAGCATTTT.

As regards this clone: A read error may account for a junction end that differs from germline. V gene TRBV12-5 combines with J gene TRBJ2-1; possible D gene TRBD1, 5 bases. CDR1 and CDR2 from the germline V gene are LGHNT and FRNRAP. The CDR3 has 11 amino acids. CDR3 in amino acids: CASGFAQPGLF. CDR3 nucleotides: TGTGCTAGTGGTTTCGCCCAGCCAGGGCTCTTC.

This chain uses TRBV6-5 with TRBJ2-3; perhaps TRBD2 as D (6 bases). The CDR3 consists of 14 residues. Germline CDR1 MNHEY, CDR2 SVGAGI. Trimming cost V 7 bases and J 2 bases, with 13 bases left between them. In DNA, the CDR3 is TGTGCCAGCAAGTACGGGGGTGCCACAGATACGCAGTATTTT. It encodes CASKYGGATDTQYF.

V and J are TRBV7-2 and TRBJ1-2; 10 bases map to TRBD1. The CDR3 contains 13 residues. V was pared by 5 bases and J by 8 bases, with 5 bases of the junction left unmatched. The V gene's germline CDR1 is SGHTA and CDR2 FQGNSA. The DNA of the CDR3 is TGTGCCAGCAGCGCGGGACAGGGGTACGGCTACACCTTC. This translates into CASSAGQGYGYTF.

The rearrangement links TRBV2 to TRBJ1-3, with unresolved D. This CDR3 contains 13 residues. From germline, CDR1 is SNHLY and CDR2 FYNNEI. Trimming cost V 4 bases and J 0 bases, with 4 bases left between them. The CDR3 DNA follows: TGTGCCAGCAGTGCCGTCTCTGGAAACACCATATATTTT. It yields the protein CASSAVSGNTIYF.

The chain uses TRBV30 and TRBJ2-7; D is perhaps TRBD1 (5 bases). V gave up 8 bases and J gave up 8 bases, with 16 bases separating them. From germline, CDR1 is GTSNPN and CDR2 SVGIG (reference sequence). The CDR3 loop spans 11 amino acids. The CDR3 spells CALTVLAQQYF. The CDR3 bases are TGTGCCCTGACAGTCTTGGCGCAGCAGTACTTC.

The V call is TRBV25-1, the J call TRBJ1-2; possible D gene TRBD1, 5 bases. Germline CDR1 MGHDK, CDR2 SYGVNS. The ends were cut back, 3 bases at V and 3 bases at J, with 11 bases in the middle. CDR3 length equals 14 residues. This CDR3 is CASSDHQGYYGYTF. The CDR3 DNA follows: TGTGCCAGCAGTGACCACCAGGGCTACTATGGCTACACCTTC.

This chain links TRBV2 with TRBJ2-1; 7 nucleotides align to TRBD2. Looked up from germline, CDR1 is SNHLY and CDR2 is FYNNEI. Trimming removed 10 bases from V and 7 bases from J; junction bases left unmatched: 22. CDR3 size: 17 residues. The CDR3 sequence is CATGDLAENRNENEQFF. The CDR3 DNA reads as TGTGCCACGGGGGATCTAGCGGAGAATAGAAATGAGAATGAGCAGTTCTTC. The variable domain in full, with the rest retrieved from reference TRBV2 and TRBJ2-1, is EPEVTQTPSHQVTQMGQEVILRCVPISNHLYFYWYRQILGQKVEFLVSFYNNEISEKSEIFDDQFSVERPDGSNFTLKIRSTKLEDSAMYFCATGDLAENRNENEQFFGPGTRLTVL.

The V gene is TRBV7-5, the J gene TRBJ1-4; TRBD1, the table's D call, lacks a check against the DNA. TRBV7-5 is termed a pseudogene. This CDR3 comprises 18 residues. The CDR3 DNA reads TGTGCCAGAAGCCAGGACAGGGCCACCCCAGGGATTAATGAAAAACTGTTTTTT. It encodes CARSQDRATPGINEKLFF.

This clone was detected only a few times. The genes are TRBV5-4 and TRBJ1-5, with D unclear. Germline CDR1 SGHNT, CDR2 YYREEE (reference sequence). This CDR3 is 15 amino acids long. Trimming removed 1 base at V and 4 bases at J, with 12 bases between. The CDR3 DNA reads TGTGCCAGCAGCTTGTGGGCGGGCCGAAATCAGCCCCAGCATTTT. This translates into CASSLWAGRNQPQHF.

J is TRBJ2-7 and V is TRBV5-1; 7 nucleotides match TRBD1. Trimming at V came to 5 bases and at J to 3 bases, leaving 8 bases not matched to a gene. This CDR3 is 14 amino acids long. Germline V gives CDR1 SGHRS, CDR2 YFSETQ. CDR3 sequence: CASRATGNDYEQYF. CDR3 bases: TGCGCCAGCAGGGCGACAGGGAACGACTACGAGCAGTACTTC.

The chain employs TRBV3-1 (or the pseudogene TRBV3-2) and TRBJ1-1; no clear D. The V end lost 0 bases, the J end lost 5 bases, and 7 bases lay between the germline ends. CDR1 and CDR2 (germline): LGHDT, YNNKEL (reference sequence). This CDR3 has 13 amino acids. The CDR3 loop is CASSQDWRTEAFF. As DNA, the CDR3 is TGTGCCAGCAGCCAAGACTGGCGGACTGAAGCTTTCTTT.

CDR3 amino acids: CASSLTSGGHSYNEQFF. In DNA, the CDR3 is TGTGCCAGCAGCCTGACTAGCGGGGGGCACTCCTACAATGAGCAGTTCTTC. The rearrangement uses TRBV5-5 and TRBJ2-1; 13 positions agree with TRBD2. Trimming cost V 4 bases and J 0 bases; bases outside gene matches: 4. The CDR3 extends over 17 amino acids. CDR1 is SGHKS, CDR2 YYEKEE, per germline (reference sequence).

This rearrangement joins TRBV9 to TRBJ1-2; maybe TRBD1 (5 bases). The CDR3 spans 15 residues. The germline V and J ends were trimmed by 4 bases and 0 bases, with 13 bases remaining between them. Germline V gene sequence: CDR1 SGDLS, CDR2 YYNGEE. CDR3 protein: CASSPPTASNYGYTF. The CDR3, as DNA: TGTGCCAGCAGCCCTCCGACAGCCTCTAACTATGGCTACACCTTC. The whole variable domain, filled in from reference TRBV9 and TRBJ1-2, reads DSGVTQTPKHLITATGQRVTLRCSPRSGDLSVYWYQQSLDQGLQFLIQYYNGEERAKGNILERFSAQQFPDLHSELNLSSLELGDSALYFCASSPPTASNYGYTFGSGTRLTVV.

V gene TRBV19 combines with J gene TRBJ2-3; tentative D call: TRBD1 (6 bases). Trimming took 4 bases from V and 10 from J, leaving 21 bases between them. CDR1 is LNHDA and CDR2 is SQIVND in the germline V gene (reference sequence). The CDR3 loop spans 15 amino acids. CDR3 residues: CASSKRDGPEGAQYF. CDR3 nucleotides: TGTGCCAGTAGTAAGAGGGACGGGCCCGAGGGGGCGCAGTATTTT.

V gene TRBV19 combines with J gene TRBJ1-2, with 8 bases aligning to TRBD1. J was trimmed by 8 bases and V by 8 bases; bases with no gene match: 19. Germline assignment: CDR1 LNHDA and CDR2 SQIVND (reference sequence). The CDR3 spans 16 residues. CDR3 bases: TGTGCCAGTGGGATCCGGGACAGGTGGATTTCTAACGGCTACACCTTC. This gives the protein CASGIRDRWISNGYTF.

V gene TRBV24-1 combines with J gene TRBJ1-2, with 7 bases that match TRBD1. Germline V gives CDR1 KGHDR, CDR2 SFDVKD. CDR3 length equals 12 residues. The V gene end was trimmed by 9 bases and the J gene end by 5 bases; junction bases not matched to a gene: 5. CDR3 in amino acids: CATFDRAYGYTF. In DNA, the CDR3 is TGTGCCACCTTCGACAGGGCATATGGCTACACCTTC.

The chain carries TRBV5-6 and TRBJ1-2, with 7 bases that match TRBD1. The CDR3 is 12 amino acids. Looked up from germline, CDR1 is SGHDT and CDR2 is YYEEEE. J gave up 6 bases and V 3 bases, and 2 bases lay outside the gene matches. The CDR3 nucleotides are TGTGCCAGCAGCTCCGGGACAGATGGCTACACCTTC. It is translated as CASSSGTDGYTF. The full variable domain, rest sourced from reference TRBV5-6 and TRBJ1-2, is DAGVTQSPTHLIKTRGQQVTLRCSPKSGHDTVSWYQQALGQGPQFIFQYYEEEERQRGNFPDRFSGHQFPNYSSELNVNALLLGDSALYLCASSSGTDGYTFGSGTRLTVV.

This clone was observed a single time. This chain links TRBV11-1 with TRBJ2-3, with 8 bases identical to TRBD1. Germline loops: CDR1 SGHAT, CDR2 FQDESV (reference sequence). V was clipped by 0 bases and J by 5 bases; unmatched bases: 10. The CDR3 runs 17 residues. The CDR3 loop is CASSLALGQGGGDTQYF. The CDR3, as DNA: TGTGCCAGCAGCTTAGCTTTAGGACAGGGCGGAGGAGATACGCAGTATTTT.

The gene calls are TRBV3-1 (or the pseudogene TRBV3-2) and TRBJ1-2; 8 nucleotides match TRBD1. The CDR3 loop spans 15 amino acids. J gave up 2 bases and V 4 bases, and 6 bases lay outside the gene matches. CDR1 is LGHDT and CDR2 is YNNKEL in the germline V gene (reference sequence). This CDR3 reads CASSLGTGPNYGYTF. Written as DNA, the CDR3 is TGTGCCAGCAGCCTCGGGACAGGCCCCAACTATGGCTACACCTTC.

For the CDR3, the DNA is TGTGCCAGCAGCCAAGAACCCACAGCGGCAGCTTACAATGAGCAGTTCTTC. This translates into CASSQEPTAAAYNEQFF. The V call is TRBV4-2, the J call TRBJ2-1; possibly TRBD2 for D (5 bases). The V end was cut by 0 bases, the J end by 4 bases, with 16 bases between. The CDR3 sequence is 17 residues long. CDR1 LGHNA and CDR2 YNFKEQ come from the germline V gene.

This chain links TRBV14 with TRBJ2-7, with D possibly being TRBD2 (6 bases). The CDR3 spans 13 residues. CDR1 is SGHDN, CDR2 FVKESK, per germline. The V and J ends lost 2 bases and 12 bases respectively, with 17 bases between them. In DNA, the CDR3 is TGTGCCAGCAGCCAACTTACCGGGACTCAACTGTACTTC. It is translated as CASSQLTGTQLYF.

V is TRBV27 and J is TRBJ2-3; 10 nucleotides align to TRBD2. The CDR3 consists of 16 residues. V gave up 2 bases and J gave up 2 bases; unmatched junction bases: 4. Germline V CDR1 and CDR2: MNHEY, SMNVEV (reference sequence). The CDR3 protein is CASSLGTSGDTDTQYF. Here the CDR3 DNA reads TGTGCCAGCAGTTTAGGAACTAGCGGGGACACAGATACGCAGTATTTT.

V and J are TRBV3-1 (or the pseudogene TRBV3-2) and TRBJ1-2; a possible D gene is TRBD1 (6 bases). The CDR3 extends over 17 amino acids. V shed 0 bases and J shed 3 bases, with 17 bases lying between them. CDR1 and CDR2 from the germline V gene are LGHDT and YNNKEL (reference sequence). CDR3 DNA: TGTGCCAGCAGCCAAGATCTGCGGCAGGCAGGGGACTATGGCTACACCTTC. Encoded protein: CASSQDLRQAGDYGYTF.

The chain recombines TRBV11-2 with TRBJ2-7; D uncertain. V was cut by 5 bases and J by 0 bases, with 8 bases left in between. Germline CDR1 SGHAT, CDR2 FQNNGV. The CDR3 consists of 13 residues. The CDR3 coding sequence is TGTGCCAGCAGCACAGCCACCTCCTACGAGCAGTACTTC. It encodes CASSTATSYEQYF.